The subject of this entry is one TCR beta chain. Sample-barcoded 5' priming and a J-beta primer mix drove a second PCR of about 7 to 11 cycles. TCRdb redid the calling of the 5' RACE reads with MiXCR, one entry per CDR3 protein. This table has 1,300,000 or so distinct CDR3 sequences, 55% to 75% appearing once. These data belong to a study of blood T cells in healthy people across ages. With 2 bases removed from V and 5 bases from J, the gap between germline ends came to 13 bases. Germline CDR1 and CDR2: MNHNY and SVGAGI (reference sequence). This CDR3 is 15 amino acids long. The V and J genes are TRBV6-6 and TRBJ1-5, with D tentatively TRBD1 (5 bases). This clonotype originated in a man between 18 and 35 years old in good health. The sequencing sample was made of blood. This CDR3 reads CASSYSGAGDQPQHF. The CDR3 region has the DNA TGTGCCAGCAGTTACAGTGGGGCTGGGGATCAGCCCCAGCATTTT.